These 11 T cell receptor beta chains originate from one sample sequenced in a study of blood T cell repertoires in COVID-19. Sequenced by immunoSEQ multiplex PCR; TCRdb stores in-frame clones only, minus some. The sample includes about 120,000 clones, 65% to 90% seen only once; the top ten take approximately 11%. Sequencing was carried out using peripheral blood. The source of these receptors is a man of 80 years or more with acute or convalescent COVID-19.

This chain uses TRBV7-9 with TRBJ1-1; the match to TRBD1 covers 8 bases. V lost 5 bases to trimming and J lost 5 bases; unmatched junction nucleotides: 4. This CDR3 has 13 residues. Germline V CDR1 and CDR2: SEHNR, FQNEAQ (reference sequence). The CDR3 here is CASSQQGGTEAFF. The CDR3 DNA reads TGTGCCAGCAGCCAACAGGGGGGTACTGAAGCTTTCTTT.

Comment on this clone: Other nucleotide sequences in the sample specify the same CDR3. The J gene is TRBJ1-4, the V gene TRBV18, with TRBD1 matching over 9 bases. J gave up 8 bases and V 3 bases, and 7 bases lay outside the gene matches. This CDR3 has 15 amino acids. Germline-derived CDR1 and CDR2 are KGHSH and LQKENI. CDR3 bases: TGTGCCAGCTCACCCCCGGGACAGGGAGGCGAAAAACTGTTTTTT. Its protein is CASSPPGQGGEKLFF. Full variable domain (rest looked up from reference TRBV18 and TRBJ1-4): NAGVMQNPRHLVRRRGQEARLRCSPMKGHSHVYWYRQLPEEGLKFMVYLQKENIIDESGMPKERFSAEFPKEGPSILRIQQVVRGDSAAYFCASSPPGQGGEKLFFGSGTQLSVL.

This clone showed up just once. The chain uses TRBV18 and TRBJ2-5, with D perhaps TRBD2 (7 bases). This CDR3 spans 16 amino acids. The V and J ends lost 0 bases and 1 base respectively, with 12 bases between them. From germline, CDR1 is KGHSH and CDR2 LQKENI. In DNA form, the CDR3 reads TGTGCCAGCTCACCACCGGGGGGGGGCCGCCAAGAGACCCAGTACTTC. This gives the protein CASSPPGGGRQETQYF.

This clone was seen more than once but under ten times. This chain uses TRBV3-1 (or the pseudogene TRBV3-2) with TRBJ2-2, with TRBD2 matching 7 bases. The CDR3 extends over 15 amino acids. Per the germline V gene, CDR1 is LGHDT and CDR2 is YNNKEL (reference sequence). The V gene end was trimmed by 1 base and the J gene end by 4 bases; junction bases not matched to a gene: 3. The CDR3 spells CASSQVGGSTGELFF. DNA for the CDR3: TGTGCCAGCAGCCAAGTTGGCGGGAGCACCGGGGAGCTGTTTTTT.

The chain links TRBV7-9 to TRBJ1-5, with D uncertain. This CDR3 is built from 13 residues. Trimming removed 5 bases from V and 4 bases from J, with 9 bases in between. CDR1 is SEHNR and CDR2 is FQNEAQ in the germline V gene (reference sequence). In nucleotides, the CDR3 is TGTGCCAGCAGCCTTGACACGAATCAGCCCCAGCATTTT. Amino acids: CASSLDTNQPQHF.

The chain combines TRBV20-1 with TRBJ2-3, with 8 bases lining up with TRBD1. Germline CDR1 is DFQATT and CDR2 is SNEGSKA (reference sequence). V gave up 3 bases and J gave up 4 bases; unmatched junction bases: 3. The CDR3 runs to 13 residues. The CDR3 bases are TGCAGTGCTAGTGGACAGGGTTCAGATACGCAGTATTTT. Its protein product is CSASGQGSDTQYF.

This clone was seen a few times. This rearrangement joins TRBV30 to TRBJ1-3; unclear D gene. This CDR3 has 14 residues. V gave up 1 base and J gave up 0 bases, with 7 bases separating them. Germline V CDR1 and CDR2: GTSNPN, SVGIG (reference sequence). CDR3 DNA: TGTGCCTGGAGTGAACAGAACTCTGGAAACACCATATATTTT. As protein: CAWSEQNSGNTIYF. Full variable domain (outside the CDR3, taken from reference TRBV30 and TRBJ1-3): SQTIHQWPATLVQPVGSPLSLECTVEGTSNPNLYWYRQAAGRGLQLLFYSVGIGQISSEVPQNLSASRPQDRQFILSSKKLLLSDSGFYLCAWSEQNSGNTIYFGEGSWLTVV.

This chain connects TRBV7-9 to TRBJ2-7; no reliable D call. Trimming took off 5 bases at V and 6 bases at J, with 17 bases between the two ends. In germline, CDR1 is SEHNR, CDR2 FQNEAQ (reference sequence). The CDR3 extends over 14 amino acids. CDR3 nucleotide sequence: TGTGCCAGCAGCCAAGATACTTTACTCGCCGAGCAGTACTTC. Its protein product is CASSQDTLLAEQYF.

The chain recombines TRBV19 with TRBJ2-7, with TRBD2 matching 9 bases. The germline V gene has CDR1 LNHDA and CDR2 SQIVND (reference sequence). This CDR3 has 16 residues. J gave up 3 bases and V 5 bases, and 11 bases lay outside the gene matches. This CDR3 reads CASSRQGSGGLYEQYF. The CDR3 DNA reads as TGTGCCAGTAGTCGGCAGGGCAGCGGGGGGCTCTACGAGCAGTACTTC.

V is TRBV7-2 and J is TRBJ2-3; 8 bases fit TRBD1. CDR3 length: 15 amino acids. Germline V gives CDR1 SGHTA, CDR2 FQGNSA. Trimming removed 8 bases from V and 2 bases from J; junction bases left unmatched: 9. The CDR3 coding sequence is TGTGCCAGCGAATTTTGGACAGGGTCCACAGATACGCAGTATTTT. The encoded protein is CASEFWTGSTDTQYF.

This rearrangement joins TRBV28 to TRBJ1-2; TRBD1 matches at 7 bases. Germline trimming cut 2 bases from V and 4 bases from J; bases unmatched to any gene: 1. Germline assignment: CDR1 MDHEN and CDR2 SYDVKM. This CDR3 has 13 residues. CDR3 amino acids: CASSLQGVYGYTF. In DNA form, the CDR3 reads TGTGCCAGCAGTTTACAGGGGGTCTATGGCTACACCTTC.